This TCR beta chain was found in a study of immune evolution from preneoplasia to lung adenocarcinoma. Germline V gives CDR1 SNHLY, CDR2 FYNNEI. This CDR3 has 13 amino acids. V gave up 6 bases and J gave up 2 bases; unmatched junction bases: 0. Clones were sequenced by immunoSEQ multiplex PCR, and TCRdb holds only the in-frame ones, with some missing. The sample lists some 11,000 clones; around 78% were seen once. Sequencing used FFPE minimally invasive lung adenocarcinoma tissue. This chain links TRBV2 with TRBJ2-7, with 11 bases aligning to TRBD2. The TCR was taken from a person aged 55-79 years with lung adenocarcinoma. The CDR3 loop is CASRLAGAYEQYF. CDR3 sequence (DNA): TGTGCCAGCAGACTAGCGGGGGCCTACGAGCAGTACTTC.